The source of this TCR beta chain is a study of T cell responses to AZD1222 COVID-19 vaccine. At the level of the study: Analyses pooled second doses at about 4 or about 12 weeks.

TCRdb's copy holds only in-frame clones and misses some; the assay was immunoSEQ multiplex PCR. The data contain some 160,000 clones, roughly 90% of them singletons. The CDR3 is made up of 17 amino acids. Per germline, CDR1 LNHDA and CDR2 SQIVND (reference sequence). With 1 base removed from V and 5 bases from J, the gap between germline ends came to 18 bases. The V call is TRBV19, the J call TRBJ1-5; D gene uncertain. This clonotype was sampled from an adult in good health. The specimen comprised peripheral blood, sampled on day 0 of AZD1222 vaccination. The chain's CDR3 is CASSIAATRSWDQPQHF. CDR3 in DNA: TGTGCCAGTAGTATAGCCGCTACCCGGAGCTGGGATCAGCCCCAGCATTTT.